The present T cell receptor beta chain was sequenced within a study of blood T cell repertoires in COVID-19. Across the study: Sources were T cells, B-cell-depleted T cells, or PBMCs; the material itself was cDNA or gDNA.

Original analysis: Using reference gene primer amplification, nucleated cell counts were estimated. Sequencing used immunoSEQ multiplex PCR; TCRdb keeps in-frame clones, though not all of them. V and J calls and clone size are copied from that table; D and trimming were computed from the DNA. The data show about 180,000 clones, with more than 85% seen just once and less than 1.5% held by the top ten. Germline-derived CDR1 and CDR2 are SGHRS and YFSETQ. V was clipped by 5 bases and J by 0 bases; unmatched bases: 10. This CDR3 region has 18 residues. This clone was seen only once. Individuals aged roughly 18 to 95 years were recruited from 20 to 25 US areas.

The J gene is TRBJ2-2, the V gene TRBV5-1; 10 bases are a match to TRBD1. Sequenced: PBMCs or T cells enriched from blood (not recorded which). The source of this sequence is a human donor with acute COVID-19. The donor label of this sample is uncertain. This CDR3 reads CASSKTGTGVANTGELFF. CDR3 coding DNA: TGCGCCAGCAGTAAAACCGGGACAGGGGTGGCGAACACCGGGGAGCTGTTTTTT.